Listed below are T cell receptor beta chains from one sample, sequenced in a study of technical replicates of blood from a few donors. Assay used: immunoSEQ multiplex PCR; TCRdb lists only in-frame clones, some missing. The top ten hold 0.35% to 0.45% of the sample, which has nearly 95,000 clones, roughly 95% seen once. The sequenced sample was T cells isolated from PBMCs. Receptors were obtained from a human donor in good health. CDR3s include the opening cysteine and the closing phenylalanine or tryptophan. The D gene is left open where the match is weak. Some rows mark clone size as missing; the rest say once, few, many or name a class of expanded clone.

clone_size	d_call	j_call	v_call	cdr3_nt	cdr3_aa
NA	TRBD1	TRBJ2-7	TRBV10-1	TGCGCCAGCAGTGCATACAGGGGTTCCTACGAGCAGTACTTC	CASSAYRGSYEQYF
few	NA	TRBJ1-1	TRBV30	TGTGCCCGACGGGACACTTTGAACACTGAAGCTTTCTTT	CARRDTLNTEAFF
once	NA	TRBJ2-1	TRBV19	TGTGCCAGTAGTGCCCTAATATACAATGAGCAGTTCTTC	CASSALIYNEQFF
NA	TRBD1	TRBJ2-1	TRBV4-2	TGTGCCAGCAGCCACCTAAGTGGAGGGGGCACCGGGACAGGGAAAAGGAATGAGCAGTTCTTC	CASSHLSGGGTGTGKRNEQFF
NA	NA	TRBJ2-5	TRBV28	TGTGCCAGCAGTCCTCAAGAGACCCAGTACTTC	CASSPQETQYF
NA	NA	TRBJ2-2	TRBV19	TGTGCCAGTAGTATTGACAGGGCGGGAACCGGGGAGCTGTTTTTT	CASSIDRAGTGELFF
NA	TRBD1	TRBJ2-1	TRBV14	TGTGCCAGCAGCCCCCTATTGACAGGGAATGAGCAGTTCTTC	CASSPLLTGNEQFF
NA	NA	TRBJ2-5	TRBV10-3	TGTGCCATCAGTGAGTCGTTTGAGTACCAAGAGACCCAGTACTTC	CAISESFEYQETQYF
NA	NA	TRBJ2-7	TRBV18	TGTGCCAGCTCACCAATACAGCCGTACGAGCAGTACTTC	CASSPIQPYEQYF
NA	NA	TRBJ2-5	TRBV29-1	TGCAGCGGTGACACCGCGGAGACCCAGTACTTC	CSGDTAETQYF
NA	NA	TRBJ1-1	TRBV5-1	TGCGCCAGCAGCTTGGTTCCGCCAACTTACCAGGGTAGCGGGACTGAAGCTTTCTTT	CASSLVPPTYQGSGTEAFF
NA	TRBD2	TRBJ2-3	TRBV19	TGTGCCAGCAGCGGGAGTACGGATAATACGCAGTATTTT	CASSGSTDNTQYF
NA	NA	TRBJ2-1	TRBV7-2	TGTGCCAGCAGCCGGGGCAATGAGCAGTTCTTC	CASSRGNEQFF
NA	NA	TRBJ2-2	TRBV19	TGTGCCAGTAGTATCACAGGGACGTGGACCGGGGAGCTGTTTTTT	CASSITGTWTGELFF
NA	NA	TRBJ2-3	TRBV2	TGTGCCAGCAGTGAAGCAGGCAGGGTGAGGACAGATACGCAGTATTTT	CASSEAGRVRTDTQYF
NA	TRBD1	TRBJ1-2	TRBV7-9	TGTGCCAGCAGCGTAGTTACAGGGGCTAACTATGGCTACACCTTC	CASSVVTGANYGYTF
NA	TRBD1	TRBJ2-7	TRBV9	TGTGCCAGCAGCGTGGGCGGGACAGGGCTTTACGAGCAGTACTTC	CASSVGGTGLYEQYF
once	NA	TRBJ1-2	TRBV29-1	TGCAGCGTTGATCAGGGAGGCTATGGCTACACCTTC	CSVDQGGYGYTF
once	TRBD1	TRBJ2-7	TRBV30	TGTGCCTGGAGTGTCCTCGGGACAGGGGGCGCGCAATACTTC	CAWSVLGTGGAQYF
NA	NA	TRBJ1-2	TRBV5-1	TGCGCCAGCAGTTGGGACACCACTAACTATGGCTACACCTTC	CASSWDTTNYGYTF
NA	TRBD2	TRBJ2-7	TRBV6-4	TGTGCCAGCAGTGATGAGATGCTCGGGAGGGATTACGAGCAGTACTTC	CASSDEMLGRDYEQYF
once	TRBD2	TRBJ2-7	TRBV7-3	TGTGCCAGCAGCTTAGCGGGAGGGCCAGCCGAGCAGTACTTC	CASSLAGGPAEQYF
NA	TRBD1	TRBJ1-1	TRBV7-2	TGTGCCAGCAGTCGAGGACAGGATGAAGCTTTCTTT	CASSRGQDEAFF
NA	NA	TRBJ1-2	TRBV7-9	TGTGCCAGCAGTGGGAGGACGCCCGACTATGGCTACACCTTC	CASSGRTPDYGYTF
NA	NA	TRBJ2-2	TRBV6-6	TGTGCCAGCAGTCCCGGACATAACACCGGGGAGCTGTTTTTT	CASSPGHNTGELFF
NA	NA	TRBJ2-1	TRBV7-8	TGTGCCAGCAGCTCCGCAGCGGAGATTCGGAATGAGCAGTTCTTC	CASSSAAEIRNEQFF
NA	NA	TRBJ2-7	TRBV28	TGTGCCAGCAGTCCGGCAGCGAGAAGCCCCTACGAGCAGTACTTC	CASSPAARSPYEQYF
NA	NA	TRBJ2-4	TRBV15	TGTGCCACCAGCACTGTTGGTGAGGGCCAAAACATTCAGTACTTC	CATSTVGEGQNIQYF
NA	TRBD2	TRBJ2-1	TRBV28	TGTGCCAGCAGTTTATCTCCTAGCGGGAGTCTTGAGTTCTTC	CASSLSPSGSLEFF
NA	TRBD2	TRBJ2-5	TRBV4-1	TGCGCCAGCAGCCTAGGGACTAGCGGGAGGATTGGGGCGGAGACCCAGTACTTC	CASSLGTSGRIGAETQYF
NA	NA	TRBJ2-1	TRBV30	TGTGCCTGGAGTTACCCCGGTCTAGCGCGATACAATGAGCAGTTCTTC	CAWSYPGLARYNEQFF
once	TRBD1	TRBJ2-7	TRBV28	TGTGCCAGCAGCCCAGAATACCAGGGGGACAACGAGCAGTACTTC	CASSPEYQGDNEQYF
NA	NA	TRBJ2-7	TRBV11-2	TGTGCCAGCAGCCTCGGCAGGGCCCACGAGCAGTACTTC	CASSLGRAHEQYF
NA	TRBD1	TRBJ2-1	TRBV7-9	TGTGCCAGCAGCTCTTCGGGACAGGGGGCCTACAATGAGCAGTTCTTC	CASSSSGQGAYNEQFF
NA	NA	TRBJ2-1	TRBV4-2	TGTGCCAGCAGCCGGGAGAAGTTTGAGCAGTTCTTC	CASSREKFEQFF
NA	TRBD1	TRBJ1-6	TRBV2	TGTGCCAGCAGTACTGAGGACAGGGCTACTTCACCCCTCCACTTT	CASSTEDRATSPLHF
NA	TRBD2	TRBJ2-5	TRBV28	TGTGCCAGCAGTTCCCCCGGCGGGAGTATCCAAGAGACCCAGTACTTC	CASSSPGGSIQETQYF
NA	NA	TRBJ1-1	TRBV30	TGTGCCTGTCTTGGGAGGAACACTGAAGCTTTCTTT	CACLGRNTEAFF
NA	NA	TRBJ1-2	TRBV20-1	TGCAGTGCTAGCCGGTCGAATGGCTACACCTTC	CSASRSNGYTF
few	NA	TRBJ1-1	TRBV4-2	TGTGCCAGCAGCCAACACGGCGGGGCCGGGACTGAAGCTTTCTTT	CASSQHGGAGTEAFF
NA	TRBD1	TRBJ2-7	TRBV25-1	TGTGCCAGCAGTGTGGGACAGGGTCCCTACGAGCAGTACTTC	CASSVGQGPYEQYF